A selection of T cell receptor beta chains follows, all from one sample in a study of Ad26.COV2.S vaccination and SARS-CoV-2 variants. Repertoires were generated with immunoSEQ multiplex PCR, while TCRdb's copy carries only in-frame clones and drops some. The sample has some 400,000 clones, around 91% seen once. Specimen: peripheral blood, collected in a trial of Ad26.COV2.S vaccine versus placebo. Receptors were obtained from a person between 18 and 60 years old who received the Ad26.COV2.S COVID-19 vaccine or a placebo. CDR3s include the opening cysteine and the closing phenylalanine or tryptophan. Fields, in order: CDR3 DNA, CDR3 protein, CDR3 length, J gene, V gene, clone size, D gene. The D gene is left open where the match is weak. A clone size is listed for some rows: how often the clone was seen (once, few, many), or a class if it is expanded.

DNA: TGTGCCAGCAGCCCAACCACAGATACGCAGTATTTT
CDR3: CASSPTTDTQYF
length: 12
J: TRBJ2-3
V: TRBV9
size: -
D: -

DNA: TGTGCCAGTACCACCCCCGGGGGCGCGACAGATACGCAGTATTTT
CDR3: CASTTPGGATDTQYF
length: 15
J: TRBJ2-3
V: TRBV19
size: once
D: -

DNA: TGTGCCAGCAGCTGGGGTCTAGCGGGGAGCTACGAGCAGTACTTC
CDR3: CASSWGLAGSYEQYF
length: 15
J: TRBJ2-7
V: TRBV7-2
size: once
D: TRBD2

DNA: TGCGCCAGCAGCCAAGAACTGAGCGGGAGGGCCAATGAGCAGTTCTTC
CDR3: CASSQELSGRANEQFF
length: 16
J: TRBJ2-1
V: TRBV4-3
size: -
D: TRBD2

DNA: TGTGCCTGGAGTGGGGTCACCAGCTCTGGAAACACCATATATTTT
CDR3: CAWSGVTSSGNTIYF
length: 15
J: TRBJ1-3
V: TRBV30
size: -
D: -

DNA: TGCGCCAGCAGCACAGGGGGACCGGGCTCCTACAATGAGCAGTTCTTC
CDR3: CASSTGGPGSYNEQFF
length: 16
J: TRBJ2-1
V: TRBV5-1
size: -
D: TRBD1

DNA: TGTGCCAGCAGCTTGGCGGGGGGCTCCCGAGAGACCCAGTACTTC
CDR3: CASSLAGGSRETQYF
length: 15
J: TRBJ2-5
V: TRBV5-5
size: once
D: -

DNA: TGTGCCAGCAGCTTACGCCCCTCCTACGAGCAGTACTTC
CDR3: CASSLRPSYEQYF
length: 13
J: TRBJ2-7
V: TRBV11-2
size: -
D: -

DNA: TGTGCCAGCACCGATGAGCGGAACACCTACGAGCAGTACTTC
CDR3: CASTDERNTYEQYF
length: 14
J: TRBJ2-7
V: TRBV28
size: -
D: -

DNA: TGTGCCAGCAGTTCGGAGGGACAGGGCACCTACGAGCAGTACTTC
CDR3: CASSSEGQGTYEQYF
length: 15
J: TRBJ2-7
V: TRBV28
size: many
D: TRBD1

DNA: TGCGCCAGCGGGACTAGCGCCCAAGAGACCCAGTACTTC
CDR3: CASGTSAQETQYF
length: 13
J: TRBJ2-5
V: TRBV5-1
size: -
D: TRBD2

DNA: TGTGCCACCAGCAGAGCAGGTAGCAATCAGCCCCAGCATTTT
CDR3: CATSRAGSNQPQHF
length: 14
J: TRBJ1-5
V: TRBV15
size: -
D: -

DNA: TGTGCCAGCAGCCCGGGACTACATAACAATGAGCAGTTCTTC
CDR3: CASSPGLHNNEQFF
length: 14
J: TRBJ2-1
V: TRBV7-3
size: -
D: TRBD2

DNA: TGTGCCTGGAGCCGGGACAGGGGCTACAATGAGCAGTTCTTC
CDR3: CAWSRDRGYNEQFF
length: 14
J: TRBJ2-1
V: TRBV30
size: -
D: TRBD1

DNA: TGTGCCAGCAGTCCAACCCCACTAGCGGGAGTGACAGATACGCAGTATTTT
CDR3: CASSPTPLAGVTDTQYF
length: 17
J: TRBJ2-3
V: TRBV27
size: -
D: TRBD2

DNA: TGTGCCAGCAGCCAGGGGGACACCATATATTTT
CDR3: CASSQGDTIYF
length: 11
J: TRBJ1-3
V: TRBV7-2
size: -
D: TRBD1

DNA: TGTGCCAGTAGTAATCGTCTGGGACGGGACAATGAGCAGTTCTTC
CDR3: CASSNRLGRDNEQFF
length: 15
J: TRBJ2-1
V: TRBV19
size: -
D: -

DNA: TGTGCCAGTAGTGATTCCGGGACTAGCGGCGGGGAGCTGTTTTTT
CDR3: CASSDSGTSGGELFF
length: 15
J: TRBJ2-2
V: TRBV19
size: -
D: TRBD2

DNA: TGTGCCAGCAGTTCGGGACAGGGAGGTGGCTACACCTTC
CDR3: CASSSGQGGGYTF
length: 13
J: TRBJ1-2
V: TRBV28
size: -
D: TRBD1

DNA: TGTGCCAGCAGTTTCGCAGGCACTGAAGCTTTCTTT
CDR3: CASSFAGTEAFF
length: 12
J: TRBJ1-1
V: TRBV28
size: -
D: -

DNA: TGCGCCAGCAGCTTGGAAGGGACTACCTACAATGAGCAGTTCTTC
CDR3: CASSLEGTTYNEQFF
length: 15
J: TRBJ2-1
V: TRBV5-1
size: -
D: TRBD2

DNA: TGTGCCAGTAGGTCCCTAGCGGGAGGGGAGACCCAGTACTTC
CDR3: CASRSLAGGETQYF
length: 14
J: TRBJ2-5
V: TRBV19
size: once
D: TRBD2

DNA: TGTGCCAGCAGCTCGCAAGGCAGCTCCTACAATGAGCAGTTCTTC
CDR3: CASSSQGSSYNEQFF
length: 15
J: TRBJ2-1
V: TRBV6-5
size: -
D: -

DNA: TGTGCCACCAGCGGACTAGCGAGCAATGAGCAGTTCTTC
CDR3: CATSGLASNEQFF
length: 13
J: TRBJ2-1
V: TRBV19
size: -
D: TRBD2

DNA: TGCGCCAGCAGCCAAGGTAGCAGGACCTACGAGCAGTACTTC
CDR3: CASSQGSRTYEQYF
length: 14
J: TRBJ2-7
V: TRBV4-3
size: once
D: -

DNA: TGCGCCAGCAGCTGGGACTTGCCGTCCACAGATACGCAGTATTTT
CDR3: CASSWDLPSTDTQYF
length: 15
J: TRBJ2-3
V: TRBV5-1
size: -
D: -

DNA: TGTGCCAGCAGTTTTGTTAGCCTGAGATCCTACGAGCAGTACTTC
CDR3: CASSFVSLRSYEQYF
length: 15
J: TRBJ2-7
V: TRBV28
size: -
D: -

DNA: TGTGCCAGCAGTGAATTGGACAGGGTTGGCTATGGCTACACCTTC
CDR3: CASSELDRVGYGYTF
length: 15
J: TRBJ1-2
V: TRBV25-1
size: -
D: TRBD1

DNA: TGTGCCAGCAGCTTGGCGGGACTAGCGGGAGATCGGGGCTACGAGCAGTACTTC
CDR3: CASSLAGLAGDRGYEQYF
length: 18
J: TRBJ2-7
V: TRBV5-4
size: -
D: TRBD2

DNA: TGTGCCAGCAGAAGACTAGCGGGAGTGGAGCAGTTCTTC
CDR3: CASRRLAGVEQFF
length: 13
J: TRBJ2-1
V: TRBV6-5
size: -
D: TRBD2

DNA: TGCGCCAGCAGCCAAGAAAGAATAGGGGACTATGGCTACACCTTC
CDR3: CASSQERIGDYGYTF
length: 15
J: TRBJ1-2
V: TRBV4-3
size: -
D: -

DNA: TGTGCCAGCAGCCAAGATTCGGGGGGGCCCGGGGGGACCCAGTACTTC
CDR3: CASSQDSGGPGGTQYF
length: 16
J: TRBJ2-5
V: TRBV4-2
size: -
D: TRBD2

DNA: TGTGCCAATTCTGGACAGTGCACAGATACGCAGTATTTT
CDR3: CANSGQCTDTQYF
length: 13
J: TRBJ2-3
V: TRBV9
size: -
D: -

DNA: TGTGCCAGCAGCTTAGGCGGTCGCGGGCGTTTATCTAGCACAGATACGCAGTATTTT
CDR3: CASSLGGRGRLSSTDTQYF
length: 19
J: TRBJ2-3
V: TRBV7-6
size: -
D: -

DNA: TGCGCCAGCAGCTTTGCAGCAACTAATGAAAAACTGTTTTTT
CDR3: CASSFAATNEKLFF
length: 14
J: TRBJ1-4
V: TRBV5-1
size: -
D: -

DNA: TGTGCCAGCAGCCCTAGGACAGGGGGCTACGAGCAGTACTTC
CDR3: CASSPRTGGYEQYF
length: 14
J: TRBJ2-7
V: TRBV7-9
size: once
D: TRBD1

DNA: TGTGCCATCAGCCAATCCCTGACTAGCGAGGAGACCCAGTACTTC
CDR3: CAISQSLTSEETQYF
length: 15
J: TRBJ2-5
V: TRBV10-3
size: once
D: TRBD2

DNA: TGTGCCAGCAGTCCAGGGGGCTATGGCTACACCTTC
CDR3: CASSPGGYGYTF
length: 12
J: TRBJ1-2
V: TRBV6-5
size: -
D: TRBD1